This T cell receptor beta chain is drawn from a study of blood T cell repertoires in COVID-19. About the study: PBMCs, B-cell-depleted T cells, or T cells provided the cDNA or gDNA that made up the material.

In the authors' methods: Amplification of reference gene primers was used by the study to estimate nucleated cell counts. Repertoires were generated with immunoSEQ multiplex PCR, while TCRdb's copy carries only in-frame clones and drops some. The D gene and trimming were derived from the DNA, and the V and J assignments and clone size from that table. Here the sample spans 200,000 to 300,000 clones, approximately 86% being singletons. Input material: peripheral blood. This TCR came from a woman in her sixties or seventies who had recovered from COVID-19.

For the CDR3, the DNA is TGCGCCAGCAGCCAAGAACCAGGGGGCGCCTTCTATGGCTACACCTTC. Its translation: CASSQEPGGAFYGYTF. The chain recombines TRBV4-1 with TRBJ1-2; TRBD1 matches 8 bases. Germline V gives CDR1 MGHRA, CDR2 YSYEKL. This CDR3 is 16 amino acids long. V was clipped by 0 bases and J by 4 bases; unmatched bases: 7.